Listed below are T cell receptor beta chains from one sample, sequenced in a study of cytomegalovirus exposure and HLA in healthy donors. Assay: immunoSEQ multiplex PCR; the TCRdb copy retains only in-frame clones and omits some. The sample shows 150,000 or so clones, 60% to 85% of them seen only once. What was sequenced was PBMCs. These receptor sequences come from a middle-aged man in good health and CMV-seropositive. Each CDR3 is given with its conserved first and last residue. The order of the fields is J gene, V gene, CDR3 length, CDR3 protein.

TRBJ1-1,TRBV7-9,13,CASSVDRDTEAFF
TRBJ1-6,TRBV30,15,CAWRGAGGGNSPLHF
TRBJ2-7,TRBV29-1,13,CSVLADPFYEQYF
TRBJ2-3,TRBV10-3,16,CAIRLAGGPSTDTQYF
TRBJ1-2,TRBV2,14,CASSEGWAGSGYTF
TRBJ2-3,TRBV6-6,14,CASSYGGITDTQYF
TRBJ1-1,TRBV5-8,12,CASSPWGGEAFF
TRBJ2-2,TRBV7-9,18,CASSLPRGLAASAGELFF
TRBJ2-3,TRBV4-3,15,CASSQAGLSTDTQYF
TRBJ2-1,TRBV4-1,13,CASSQGDFHEQFF
TRBJ1-1,TRBV18,14,CASSPGEPHTEAFF
TRBJ2-1,TRBV5-1,15,CASSLDGTSAAWEFF
TRBJ2-3,TRBV9,16,CASSPRRRGSTDTQYF
TRBJ2-7,TRBV5-4,13,CASSLMGSYEQYF
TRBJ2-1,TRBV5-1,14,CASSLGAAGDEQFF
TRBJ1-1,TRBV2,15,CASSVLGGGETEAFF
TRBJ2-5,TRBV7-2,13,CASSPAGGRTQYF
TRBJ2-3,TRBV4-3,13,CASSPRGTDTQYF
TRBJ2-1,TRBV11-2,16,CASSTTGTPSYNEQFF
TRBJ1-1,TRBV28,15,CASSFSTPMNTEAFF
TRBJ2-7,TRBV28,15,CASSWGGARIYEQYF
TRBJ2-3,TRBV10-3,15,CAIRGLNSFTDTQYF
TRBJ2-1,TRBV28,16,CASSTPGGGTGHEQFF
TRBJ2-7,TRBV19,14,CASLLAELSYEQYF
TRBJ2-2,TRBV2,13,CASSGDWPGELFF
TRBJ2-5,TRBV6-5,12,CASPGQQETQYF
TRBJ2-6,TRBV5-4,15,CATGYAASGANVLTF
TRBJ1-1,TRBV2,14,CASSGGRLNTEAFF
TRBJ2-2,TRBV7-9,17,CASTLTSTGGRTGELFF
TRBJ2-2,TRBV7-9,16,CASSPGQGVYTGELFF
TRBJ2-2,TRBV10-3,14,CAIRGLADNGELFF
TRBJ1-1,TRBV7-3,14,CASSSSGGDTEAFF
TRBJ1-5,TRBV6-1,12,CASSEVLGPQHF
TRBJ2-1,TRBV19,14,CATADRLAYGEQFF
TRBJ2-1,TRBV5-1,14,CASSLGASGEEQFF
TRBJ2-2,TRBV13,13,CASSLRNTGGLFF
TRBJ2-7,TRBV7-8,17,CASSLAGTGFSHYEQYF
TRBJ1-2,TRBV6-5,13,CASIQGWDYGYTF
TRBJ2-5,TRBV19,13,CASSDRGVGTQYF
NA,TRBV11-2,14,CASSSPWAPHEQYF
TRBJ1-6,TRBV6-5,15,CASSYSRGTNSPLHF
TRBJ2-3,TRBV5-1,16,CASSLTSGSGADTQYF
TRBJ1-2,TRBV5-1,18,CASSLYRGTELANYGYTF